This T cell receptor beta chain stems from a study of identical twins. Each CDR3 protein gets one entry after TCRdb re-called the 5' RACE reads with MiXCR. The sample includes around 1.7 million distinct CDR3 sequences, less than 35% seen only once; the top ten take about 0.27%. V dropped 5 bases and J dropped 4 bases, with 26 bases sitting between them. The CDR3 is 18 amino acids. The V gene's germline CDR1 is SGHNT and CDR2 YENEEA. The gene calls are TRBV11-3 and TRBJ1-2; D possibly corresponds to TRBD1 (6 bases). This TCR was sampled from a newborn girl in good health. Sequenced input: cord blood. The DNA of the CDR3 is TGTGCCAGCAGCGAAACCTGGCCCAGCCGGGACAATATCTATGGCTACACCTTC. It translates to CASSETWPSRDNIYGYTF.